The clone carrying this T cell receptor (beta chain) showed up just a few times. The antigen is not known. Per the germline V gene, CDR1 is KGHSH and CDR2 is LQKENI. V lost 6 bases and J lost 8; bases outside the gene matches: 11. The CDR3 totals 14 residues. The data belong to a study of vaccination and CD4 T cells after COVID-19. As to treatment: roughly 10-day PBMC culture with coronavirus spike peptide pools or control peptides (ViraFEST assay). Oncomine TCR Beta short-read sequencing was applied to DNA from cultured CD4+ T cells. Via MiXCR, TCRdb re-called the PCR reads, giving one row per CDR3 protein. The sample has fewer than 20,000 distinct CDR3 sequences, 45% to 55% seen once.

This rearrangement joins TRBV18 to TRBJ1-2; 8 bases fit TRBD1. The TCR sequence derives from a human donor who had recovered from COVID-19. The sequenced sample consisted of CD4+ T cells from blood, cultured in vitro. CDR3 sequence (DNA): TGTGCCAGCTCGCACGACAGGGGCCGGGCAGGCTACACCTTC. Translated, it gives CASSHDRGRAGYTF. The full variable domain, its missing parts supplied by reference TRBV18 and TRBJ1-2, is NAGVMQNPRHLVRRRGQEARLRCSPMKGHSHVYWYRQLPEEGLKFMVYLQKENIIDESGMPKERFSAEFPKEGPSILRIQQVVRGDSAAYFCASSHDRGRAGYTFGSGTRLTVV.